The 19 T cell receptor beta chains below come from one sample, sequenced in a study of patients and donors after allogeneic stem cell transplantation. TCRdb processed the RT-PCR reads anew with MiXCR; each CDR3 protein has one entry. The data show 150,000 to 200,000 distinct CDR3 sequences, approximately 30% seen once. Sequenced sample: blood, either unsorted or a sorted T cell fraction (not recorded which). These receptors were taken from a human donor who was either an allogeneic HSCT recipient or a stem cell or donor lymphocyte infusion donor (not recorded which). It is not recorded whose cells these are; they may come from a transplant donor.

The chain couples TRBV6-5 to TRBJ2-1; D is ambiguous. The CDR3 contains 15 residues. Trimming pared 6 bases from V and 1 base from J, leaving 13 bases between. Germline V gives CDR1 MNHEY, CDR2 SVGAGI. The CDR3 DNA sequence: TGTGCCAGCAGCAAAGGTTTGGCGTCCTACAATGAGCAGTTCTTC. Translation gives CASSKGLASYNEQFF.

This rearrangement joins TRBV4-2 to TRBJ1-3; a possible D gene is TRBD1 (5 bases). Trimming took 3 bases from V and 4 from J, leaving 10 bases between them. Germline loops: CDR1 LGHNA, CDR2 YNFKEQ. The CDR3 has 14 residues. The CDR3 DNA sequence: TGTGCCAGCAGCCACCCGGGACCCGGAAACACCATATATTTT. This gives the protein CASSHPGPGNTIYF.

This clonotype came up a few times. V gene TRBV20-1 combines with J gene TRBJ2-1; 11 nucleotides match TRBD2. Trimming took 4 bases from V and 8 from J; bases not matched to a gene: 7. Germline values: CDR1 DFQATT, CDR2 SNEGSKA (reference sequence). The CDR3 extends over 14 amino acids. The CDR3 region has the DNA TGCAGTGCTAATAGCGGGAGGGCGGGCGATGAGCAGTTCTTC. Amino acids: CSANSGRAGDEQFF.

This clonotype was picked up many times. The chain has TRBV29-1 and TRBJ1-5; unclear D gene. Trimming took off 4 bases at V and 3 bases at J, with 10 bases between the two ends. The CDR3 is 13 amino acids. Germline CDR1 SQVTM, CDR2 ANQGSEA. In DNA, the CDR3 is TGCAGCGTTGTAATGCAACCCAATCAGCCCCAGCATTTT. The encoded protein is CSVVMQPNQPQHF.

In this sample, this clonotype turned up a few times. The V and J genes are TRBV3-1 and TRBJ2-1; D is perhaps TRBD1 or TRBD2 (5 bases each). This CDR3 contains 13 residues. Germline CDR1 is LGHDT and CDR2 is YNNKEL (reference sequence). Trimming removed 7 bases from V and 6 bases from J, with 13 bases in between. The DNA of the CDR3 is TGTGCCAGCACCCCAACTAGGGGCAATGAGCAGTTCTTC. Amino acid sequence: CASTPTRGNEQFF.

V is TRBV30 and J is TRBJ2-4; D is unresolved. The germline V gene has CDR1 GTSNPN and CDR2 SVGIG (reference sequence). V shed 2 bases and J shed 5 bases, with 7 bases lying between them. CDR3 length: 12 residues. CDR3 bases: TGTGCCTGGAGTTTGGTCCAAAACATTCAGTACTTC. Translated, it gives CAWSLVQNIQYF.

This clonotype was detected only a few times. The CDR3: CASSSLSRYNEQFF. The CDR3 coding sequence is TGTGCCAGCAGTTCGCTTAGCCGCTACAATGAGCAGTTCTTC. The V gene is TRBV6-2 or TRBV6-3, the J gene TRBJ2-1, with D unclear. The CDR3 loop spans 14 amino acids. Trimming cost V 4 bases and J 3 bases, with 10 bases left between them. Germline V lookup: CDR1 MNHEY, CDR2 SVGEGT.

The chain recombines TRBV24-1 with TRBJ2-3, with no clear D. Germline V CDR1 and CDR2: KGHDR, SFDVKD. The V and J ends lost 4 bases and 2 bases respectively, with 12 bases between them. This CDR3 has 15 residues. The CDR3 nucleotides are TGTGCCACCAGTGACTCACAAGGGTCCACAGATACGCAGTATTTT. Protein product: CATSDSQGSTDTQYF.

In this sample, this clonotype turned up a few times. The CDR3 nucleotides are TGCAGCGAGATAGCGGGAGACGCGTACAATGAGCAGTTCTTC. The encoded protein is CSEIAGDAYNEQFF. J is TRBJ2-1 and V is TRBV29-1; 9 bases align to TRBD2. V was pared by 7 bases and J by 4 bases, with 8 bases of the junction left unmatched. The CDR3 is made up of 14 amino acids. Germline V gene data show CDR1 as SQVTM and CDR2 as ANQGSEA.

This clonotype was counted between two and nine times. CDR3 bases: TGTGCCAGCAGTTTTCACGGAGGGAGGGCCGACGAGCAGTACTTC. Amino acid sequence: CASSFHGGRADEQYF. This rearrangement joins TRBV28 to TRBJ2-7; 7 bases fit TRBD2. This CDR3 has 15 amino acids. Per the germline V gene, CDR1 is MDHEN and CDR2 is SYDVKM. The V segment lost 3 bases and the J segment 5 bases; nucleotides outside the gene matches: 10. Based on the CDR3 plus reference TRBV28 and TRBJ2-7, the full variable domain is DVKVTQSSRYLVKRTGEKVFLECVQDMDHENMFWYRQDPGLGLRLIYFSYDVKMKEKGDIPEGYSVSREKKERFSLILESASTNQTSMYLCASSFHGGRADEQYFGPGTRLTVT.

This clonotype has more than one count but fewer than ten. V is TRBV6-5 and J is TRBJ2-1, with D perhaps TRBD2 (6 bases). The CDR3 consists of 13 residues. Trimming cost V 7 bases and J 3 bases, with 10 bases left between them. CDR1 and CDR2 from the germline V gene are MNHEY and SVGAGI. The chain's CDR3 is CASKGLLYNEQFF. DNA for the CDR3: TGTGCCAGCAAAGGACTACTCTACAATGAGCAGTTCTTC.

The V and J genes are TRBV20-1 and TRBJ2-7; D gene unclear. V lost 3 bases, J lost 3 bases, and 9 bases lay in between. Germline V gene lookup returns CDR1 DFQATT and CDR2 SNEGSKA (reference sequence). The CDR3 is 12 residues long. The CDR3 sequence: CSASAQLYEQYF. CDR3 sequence (DNA): TGCAGTGCTAGTGCACAGCTCTACGAGCAGTACTTC.

J is TRBJ2-1 and V is TRBV12-3 or TRBV12-4; unclear D gene. V was shortened by 5 bases and J by 9 bases, with 14 bases between the two germline ends. The CDR3 has 13 amino acids. The CDR3: CASSRGPGSEQFF. As DNA, the CDR3 is TGTGCCAGCAGTAGAGGCCCTGGTTCTGAGCAGTTCTTC.

The V gene is TRBV20-1, the J gene TRBJ1-1, with 8 nucleotides matching TRBD1. Germline V gene data show CDR1 as DFQATT and CDR2 as SNEGSKA (reference sequence). CDR3 length: 15 amino acids. V was pared by 5 bases and J by 0 bases, with 8 bases of the junction left unmatched. The CDR3 spells CSAGGTGRMNTEAFF. The CDR3 DNA reads as TGCAGTGCTGGGGGGACAGGAAGGATGAACACTGAAGCTTTCTTT.

This clonotype occurred many times. The CDR3 sequence: CASSFLAGVAGELFF. As DNA, the CDR3 is TGTGCCAGCAGCTTCTTAGCGGGAGTAGCCGGGGAGCTGTTTTTT. The gene calls are TRBV4-2 and TRBJ2-2; 9 nucleotides match TRBD2. V lost 5 bases and J lost 6; bases outside the gene matches: 7. This CDR3 region has 15 residues. Germline CDR1 reads LGHNA; CDR2 reads YNFKEQ.

This clonotype has just a few counts. The chain recombines TRBV4-3 with TRBJ2-3, with 7 bases aligning to TRBD1. J lost 3 bases, V lost 1 base, and 10 bases had no gene match. From germline, CDR1 is LGHNA and CDR2 YSLEER. There are 17 residues in the CDR3. CDR3 in amino acids: CASSQGPQGQRTDTQYF. The CDR3 DNA reads TGCGCCAGCAGCCAAGGGCCCCAGGGACAGCGAACAGATACGCAGTATTTT.

This clonotype has only a few counts. The chain combines TRBV3-1 with TRBJ2-5, with 8 nucleotides matching TRBD2. Germline assignment: CDR1 LGHDT and CDR2 YNNKEL (reference sequence). V shed 3 bases and J 5 bases; nucleotides not matched to a gene: 11. The CDR3 consists of 16 residues. The DNA of the CDR3 is TGTGCCAGCAGCCACCTACTGCGGGAGGTGAGGGAGACCCAGTACTTC. It encodes CASSHLLREVRETQYF.

In its sample, this clonotype was seen a few times. This chain links TRBV20-1 with TRBJ2-7; 9 nucleotides align to TRBD1. This CDR3 has 13 amino acids. Losses at the gene ends were 6 bases for V and 4 bases for J; bases not matched to a gene: 7. Per germline, CDR1 DFQATT and CDR2 SNEGSKA (reference sequence). In nucleotides, the CDR3 is TGCAGTGCGCGCCCCGGGACAGGGTACGAGCAGTACTTC. Translated: CSARPGTGYEQYF.

V and J are TRBV29-1 and TRBJ2-3, with TRBD2 as a possible D gene (5 bases). CDR1 SQVTM and CDR2 ANQGSEA come from the germline V gene. The CDR3 loop spans 11 amino acids. V gave up 3 bases and J gave up 5 bases, with 6 bases separating them. The CDR3 reads CSVDRGDTQYF. Written as DNA, the CDR3 is TGCAGCGTTGATCGGGGAGATACGCAGTATTTT.